This T cell receptor (beta chain) derives from a study of blood T cell repertoires in COVID-19. CDR1 and CDR2 from the germline V gene are SEHNR and FQNEAQ (reference sequence). With 5 bases removed from V and 0 bases from J, the gap between germline ends came to 8 bases. This CDR3 has 14 amino acids. Sequencing used immunoSEQ multiplex PCR; TCRdb keeps in-frame clones, though not all of them. The sample contains around 220,000 clones, less than 90% of which appear only once. The receptor was isolated from a woman aged 45-65 years with acute or convalescent COVID-19. The rearrangement joins TRBV7-9 to TRBJ1-3; tentatively, D is TRBD1 (6 bases). Material for sequencing was peripheral blood. CDR3 sequence (DNA): TGTGCCAGCAGCACAGGGTTCTCTGGAAACACCATATATTTT. Residues: CASSTGFSGNTIYF.